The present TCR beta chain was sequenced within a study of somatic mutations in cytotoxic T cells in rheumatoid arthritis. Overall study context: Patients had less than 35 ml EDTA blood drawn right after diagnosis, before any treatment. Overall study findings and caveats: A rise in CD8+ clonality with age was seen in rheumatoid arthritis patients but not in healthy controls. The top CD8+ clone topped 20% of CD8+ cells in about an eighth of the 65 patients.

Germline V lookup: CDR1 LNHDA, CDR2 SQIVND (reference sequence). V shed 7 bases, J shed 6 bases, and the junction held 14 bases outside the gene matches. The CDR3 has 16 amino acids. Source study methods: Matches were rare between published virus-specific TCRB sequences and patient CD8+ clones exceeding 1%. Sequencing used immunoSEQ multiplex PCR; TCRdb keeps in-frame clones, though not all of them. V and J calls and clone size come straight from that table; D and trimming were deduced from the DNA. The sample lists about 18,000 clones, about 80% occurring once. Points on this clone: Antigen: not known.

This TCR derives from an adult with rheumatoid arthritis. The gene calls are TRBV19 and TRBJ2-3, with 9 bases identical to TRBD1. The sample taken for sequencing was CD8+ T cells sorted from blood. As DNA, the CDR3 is TGTGCCAGTATACCCACCGGGACAGGGATTTTGGATACGCAGTATTTT. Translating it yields CASIPTGTGILDTQYF.